The following is a T cell receptor beta chain sequence with its context. CDR3 length equals 13 residues. Germline V gives CDR1 SGHTA, CDR2 FQGNSA. Unmatched junction bases numbered 7, after V lost 9 bases and J lost 6 bases. Clones were sequenced by immunoSEQ multiplex PCR, and TCRdb holds only the in-frame ones, with some missing. This table holds over 100,000 clones, approximately 74% found once. This entry is derived from a study of blood T cell repertoires in COVID-19. The chain uses TRBV7-2 and TRBJ2-4; the match to TRBD1 covers 8 bases. This receptor was obtained from a woman in her 70s with acute or convalescent COVID-19. The sample comprised peripheral blood. The CDR3 sequence is CARQDGQGNIQYF. Here the CDR3 DNA reads TGTGCCAGACAGGATGGACAGGGAAACATTCAGTACTTC.